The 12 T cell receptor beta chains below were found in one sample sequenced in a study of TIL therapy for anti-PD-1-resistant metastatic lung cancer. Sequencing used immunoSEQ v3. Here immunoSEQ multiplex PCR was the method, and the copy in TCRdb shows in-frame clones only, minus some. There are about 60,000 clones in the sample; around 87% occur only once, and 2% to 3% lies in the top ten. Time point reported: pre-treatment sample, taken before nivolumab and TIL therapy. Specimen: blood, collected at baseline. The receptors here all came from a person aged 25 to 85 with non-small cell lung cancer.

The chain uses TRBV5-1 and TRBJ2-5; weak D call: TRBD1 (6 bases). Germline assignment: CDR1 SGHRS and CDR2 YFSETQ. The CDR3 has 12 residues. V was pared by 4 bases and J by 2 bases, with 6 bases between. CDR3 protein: CASSGQQETQYF. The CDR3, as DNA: TGCGCCAGCAGCGGACAGCAAGAGACCCAGTACTTC.

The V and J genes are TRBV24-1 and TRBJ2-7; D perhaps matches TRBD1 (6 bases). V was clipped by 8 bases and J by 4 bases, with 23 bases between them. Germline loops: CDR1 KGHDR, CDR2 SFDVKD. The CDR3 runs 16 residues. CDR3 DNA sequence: TGTGCCACCACTCATTTCGGGTCAAAGAGGGGGTACGAGCAGTACTTC. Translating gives CATTHFGSKRGYEQYF.

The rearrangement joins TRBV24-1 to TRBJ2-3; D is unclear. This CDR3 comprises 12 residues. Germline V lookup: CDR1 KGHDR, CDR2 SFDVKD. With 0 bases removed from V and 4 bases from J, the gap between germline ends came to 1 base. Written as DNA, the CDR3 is TGTGCCACCAGTGATTTGTCAGATACGCAGTATTTT. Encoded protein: CATSDLSDTQYF.

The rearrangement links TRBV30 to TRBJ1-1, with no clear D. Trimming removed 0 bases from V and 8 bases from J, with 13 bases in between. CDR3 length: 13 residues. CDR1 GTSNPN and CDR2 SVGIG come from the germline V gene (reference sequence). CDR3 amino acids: CAWSVQWNIEAFF. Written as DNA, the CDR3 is TGTGCCTGGAGTGTACAATGGAACATCGAAGCTTTCTTT.

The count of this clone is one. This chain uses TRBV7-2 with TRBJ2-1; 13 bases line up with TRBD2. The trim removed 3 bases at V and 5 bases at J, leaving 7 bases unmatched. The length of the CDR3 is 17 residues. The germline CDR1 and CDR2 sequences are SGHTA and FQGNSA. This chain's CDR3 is CASSFHGLAGVDNEQFF. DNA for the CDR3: TGTGCCAGCAGCTTTCATGGACTAGCGGGGGTAGACAATGAGCAGTTCTTC.

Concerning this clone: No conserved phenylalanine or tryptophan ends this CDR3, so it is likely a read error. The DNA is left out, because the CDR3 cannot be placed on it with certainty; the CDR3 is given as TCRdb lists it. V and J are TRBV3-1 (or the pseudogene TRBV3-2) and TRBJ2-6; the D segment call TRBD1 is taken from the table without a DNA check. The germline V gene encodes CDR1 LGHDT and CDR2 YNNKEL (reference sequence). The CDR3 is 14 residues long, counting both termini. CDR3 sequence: CASRDVRIYPVRGP.

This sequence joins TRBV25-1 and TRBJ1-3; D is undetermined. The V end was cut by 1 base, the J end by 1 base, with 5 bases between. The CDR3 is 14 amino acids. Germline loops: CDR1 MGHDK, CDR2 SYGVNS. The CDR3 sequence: CASSELSSGNTIYF. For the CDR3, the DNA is TGTGCCAGCAGTGAATTGTCTTCTGGAAACACCATATATTTT.

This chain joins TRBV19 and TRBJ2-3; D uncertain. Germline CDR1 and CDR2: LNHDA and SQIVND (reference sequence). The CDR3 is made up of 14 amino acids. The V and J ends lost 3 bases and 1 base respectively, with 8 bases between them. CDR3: CASSIEEGTDTQYF. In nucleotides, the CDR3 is TGTGCCAGTAGTATCGAAGAGGGCACAGATACGCAGTATTTT.

The chain's CDR3 is CASSIPGTPGNTIYF. CDR3 nucleotides: TGTGCCAGTAGTATTCCCGGGACGCCCGGAAACACCATATATTTT. This rearrangement joins TRBV19 to TRBJ1-3; tentative D call: TRBD1 (5 bases). Trimming left V 3 bases short and J 4 bases short, with 13 bases between. The length of the CDR3 is 15 residues. The germline CDR1 and CDR2 sequences are LNHDA and SQIVND (reference sequence).

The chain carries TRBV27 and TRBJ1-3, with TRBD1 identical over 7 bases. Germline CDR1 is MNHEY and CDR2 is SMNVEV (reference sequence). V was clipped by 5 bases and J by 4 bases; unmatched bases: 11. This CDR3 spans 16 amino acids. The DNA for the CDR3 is TGTGCCAGCAGTACCAGACAGGGAGAAGCAGGAAACACCATATATTTT. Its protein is CASSTRQGEAGNTIYF.

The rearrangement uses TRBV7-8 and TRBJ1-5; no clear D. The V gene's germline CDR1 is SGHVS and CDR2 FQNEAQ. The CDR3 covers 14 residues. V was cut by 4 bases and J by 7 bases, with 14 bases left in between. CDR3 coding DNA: TGTGCCAGCAGCTCCCCGGGCAGTTCCCAGCCCCAGCATTTT. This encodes CASSSPGSSQPQHF.

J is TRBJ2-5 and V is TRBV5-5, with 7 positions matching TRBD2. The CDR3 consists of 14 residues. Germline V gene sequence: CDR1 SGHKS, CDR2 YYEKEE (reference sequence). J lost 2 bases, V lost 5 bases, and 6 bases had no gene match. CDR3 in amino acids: CASRSPGGQETQYF. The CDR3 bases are TGTGCCAGCAGGAGTCCGGGGGGACAAGAGACCCAGTACTTC.